The 30 T cell receptor beta chains presented below share a single source sample, sequenced in a study of identical twins. TCRdb reprocessed the 5' RACE reads with MiXCR, giving one entry per CDR3 protein. The sample has about 340,000 distinct CDR3 sequences; 9% to 10% are singletons. The source material was naive T cells sorted from blood. The receptors originated from a woman in her 50s in good health.

This clonotype has only a few counts. V and J are TRBV11-2 and TRBJ1-1; D gene ambiguous. V was clipped by 1 base and J by 1 base, with 10 bases between them. Germline CDR1 and CDR2: SGHAT and FQNNGV. This CDR3 is 15 amino acids long. CDR3 sequence reads: CASSLAPTSNTEAFF. CDR3 DNA sequence: TGTGCCAGCAGCTTAGCGCCTACCTCGAACACTGAAGCTTTCTTT.

This chain joins TRBV3-1 and TRBJ2-7; no firm D call. The ends were cut back, 4 bases at V and 2 bases at J, with 15 bases in the middle. The CDR3 totals 15 residues. CDR1 and CDR2 (germline): LGHDT, YNNKEL (reference sequence). CDR3 in amino acids: CASSPRAFMTYEQYF. Here the CDR3 DNA reads TGTGCCAGCAGCCCCCGGGCCTTCATGACCTACGAGCAGTACTTC.

The chain has TRBV15 and TRBJ2-4, with 10 bases matching TRBD1. This CDR3 spans 15 amino acids. V gave up 4 bases and J gave up 7 bases; unmatched junction bases: 7. Germline V gene lookup returns CDR1 LNHNV and CDR2 YYDKDF (reference sequence). CDR3 in DNA: TGTGCCACCAGCAACTCCGGGACAGGGGTTAACATTCAGTACTTC. Translated: CATSNSGTGVNIQYF.

This clonotype has ten or more counts. The V gene is TRBV5-1, the J gene TRBJ2-1; D not certain. The CDR3 has 16 amino acids. Germline V gene sequence: CDR1 SGHRS, CDR2 YFSETQ. The germline V and J ends were trimmed by 4 bases and 6 bases, with 20 bases remaining between them. This chain's CDR3 is CASSLPRSEPPNEQFF. DNA for the CDR3: TGCGCCAGCAGCCTACCTCGGAGCGAACCTCCCAATGAGCAGTTCTTC.

This chain uses TRBV3-1 with TRBJ2-1; TRBD1 matches at 9 bases. Losses at the gene ends were 3 bases for V and 8 bases for J; bases not matched to a gene: 5. This CDR3 has 14 residues. Looked up from germline, CDR1 is LGHDT and CDR2 is YNNKEL (reference sequence). The DNA for the CDR3 is TGTGCCAGCAGCCACCGGGACAGGGTCGATGAGCAGTTCTTC. Translation gives CASSHRDRVDEQFF.

Ten or more counts support this clonotype. This rearrangement joins TRBV28 to TRBJ2-3, with 7 bases aligning to TRBD1. Trimming removed 10 bases from V and 0 bases from J; junction bases left unmatched: 7. The CDR3 spans 14 residues. Germline V gives CDR1 MDHEN, CDR2 SYDVKM. The CDR3 loop is CATQGVSSTDTQYF. CDR3 DNA sequence: TGTGCCACCCAGGGGGTCTCTAGCACAGATACGCAGTATTTT.

This clonotype was picked up a small number of times. This chain joins TRBV10-3 and TRBJ2-1; 12 bases match TRBD2. V lost 10 bases to trimming and J lost 9 bases; unmatched junction nucleotides: 4. Per the germline V gene, CDR1 is ENHRY and CDR2 is SYGVKD. The CDR3 length is 12 residues. CDR3 in amino acids: CATGLAGSEQFF. In DNA, the CDR3 is TGTGCCACGGGACTAGCGGGTAGTGAGCAGTTCTTC.

J is TRBJ2-5 and V is TRBV15; a weak D match, TRBD1 (6 bases). Germline loops: CDR1 LNHNV, CDR2 YYDKDF (reference sequence). The CDR3 runs to 15 residues. V was clipped by 5 bases and J by 1 base, with 14 bases between them. The CDR3 DNA sequence: TGTGCCACCAGCCCCCAGGGGAGCATCCAAGAGACCCAGTACTTC. Amino acid sequence: CATSPQGSIQETQYF.

Notes on this clonotype: Germline is not matched at one junction end, which may reflect a read error. The chain carries TRBV5-1 and TRBJ1-2, with 8 positions matching TRBD1. The germline CDR1 and CDR2 sequences are SGHRS and YFSETQ. This CDR3 is 17 amino acids long. CDR3 DNA sequence: TGCGCCAGCAGCTTGGTACGGGGCGACAGGGGAAATTATGGCCACACCTTC. Amino acid sequence: CASSLVRGDRGNYGHTF. Together with reference TRBV5-1 and TRBJ1-2, the CDR3 gives the full variable domain: KAGVTQTPRYLIKTRGQQVTLSCSPISGHRSVSWYQQTPGQGLQFLFEYFSETQRNKGNFPGRFSGRQFSNSRSEMNVSTLELGDSALYLCASSLVRGDRGNYGHTFGSGTRLTVV.

The V gene is TRBV11-2, the J gene TRBJ2-3; TRBD2 is a possible D gene (6 bases). CDR3 length: 14 amino acids. Germline V gives CDR1 SGHAT, CDR2 FQNNGV. Trimming took off 8 bases at V and 8 bases at J, with 20 bases between the two ends. CDR3 DNA: TGTGCCAGCCGGACCGGGACTCAAGGTGCTACGCAGTATTTT. Protein sequence: CASRTGTQGATQYF.

The table lists this clonotype with a few counts. The rearrangement uses TRBV20-1 and TRBJ2-5; the match to TRBD2 covers 9 bases. V lost 0 bases, J lost 5 bases, and 10 bases stayed unmatched. Germline loops: CDR1 DFQATT, CDR2 SNEGSKA (reference sequence). The CDR3 extends over 16 amino acids. CDR3 bases: TGCAGTGCTAGAGATAAAATAGCGGGAGCGCGCGAGACCCAGTACTTC. Its protein is CSARDKIAGARETQYF.

This clonotype was recorded a few times. The rearrangement links TRBV24-1 to TRBJ2-5; D is undetermined. Trimming left V 7 bases short and J 3 bases short, with 8 bases between. This CDR3 is built from 12 residues. Germline V gives CDR1 KGHDR, CDR2 SFDVKD. The CDR3, as DNA: TGTGCCACCAGAGGACCCAAAGAGACCCAGTACTTC. Protein: CATRGPKETQYF.

The genes are TRBV3-1 and TRBJ1-1; D not resolved. The CDR3 totals 12 residues. V shed 0 bases and J shed 8 bases, with 7 bases lying between them. CDR1 is LGHDT and CDR2 is YNNKEL in the germline V gene (reference sequence). The chain's CDR3 is CASSQEGLEAFF. The CDR3 nucleotides are TGTGCCAGCAGCCAAGAGGGATTAGAAGCTTTCTTT.

The gene calls are TRBV5-1 and TRBJ2-1; no reliable D call. CDR1 and CDR2 (germline): SGHRS, YFSETQ. Trimming removed 0 bases from V and 6 bases from J, with 7 bases in between. The length of the CDR3 is 13 residues. The CDR3 is CASSLAEANEQFF. In DNA form, the CDR3 reads TGCGCCAGCAGCTTGGCAGAAGCCAATGAGCAGTTCTTC.

This clonotype was counted ten times or more. The gene calls are TRBV5-1 and TRBJ2-7; D gene unclear. Trimming left V 0 bases short and J 12 bases short, with 16 bases between. Germline V gene lookup returns CDR1 SGHRS and CDR2 YFSETQ. CDR3 length: 13 amino acids. CDR3 bases: TGCGCCAGCAGCTTGGAGGGTCCGCCTGTGGGGTACTTC. Residues: CASSLEGPPVGYF.

This clonotype was recorded many times. The rearrangement uses TRBV3-1 and TRBJ2-5; D is undetermined. Trimming removed 0 bases from V and 6 bases from J, with 5 bases in between. The germline CDR1 and CDR2 sequences are LGHDT and YNNKEL (reference sequence). This CDR3 region has 12 residues. CDR3: CASSQEVKTQYF. Written as DNA, the CDR3 is TGTGCCAGCAGCCAAGAGGTGAAGACCCAGTACTTC.

In this sample, this clonotype turned up a few times. The rearrangement links TRBV12-3 or TRBV12-4 to TRBJ1-1, with 7 bases identical to TRBD1. The CDR3 consists of 14 residues. V lost 6 bases and J lost 0; bases outside the gene matches: 4. CDR3 DNA sequence: TGTGCCAGCAGGATGACAGGGATGAACACTGAAGCTTTCTTT. Amino acids: CASRMTGMNTEAFF.

This clonotype occurred many times. The rearrangement joins TRBV20-1 to TRBJ2-5; 7 nucleotides line up with TRBD2. Per the germline V gene, CDR1 is DFQATT and CDR2 is SNEGSKA (reference sequence). This CDR3 spans 18 amino acids. J was trimmed by 5 bases and V by 4 bases; bases with no gene match: 22. The CDR3, as DNA: TGCAGTGCTAAGGCAGCGGGATTATCCAGGGTCTTGGTTGAGACCCAGTACTTC. Translated, it gives CSAKAAGLSRVLVETQYF.

This clonotype was seen many times. The chain's CDR3 is CASSLGDRVEQFF. The CDR3 coding sequence is TGTGCCAGCAGTTTAGGAGACAGGGTTGAGCAGTTCTTC. V gene TRBV12-3 or TRBV12-4 combines with J gene TRBJ2-1; 7 nucleotides match TRBD1. The V and J ends lost 1 base and 9 bases, in that order; junction bases with no gene match: 3. This CDR3 has 13 residues.

This clonotype appeared many times. This chain connects TRBV10-3 to TRBJ2-2; D possibly uses TRBD1 or TRBD2 (5 bases each). CDR3 length: 15 amino acids. CDR1 ENHRY and CDR2 SYGVKD come from the germline V gene. Trimming took off 3 bases at V and 2 bases at J, with 10 bases between the two ends. The DNA of the CDR3 is TGTGCCATCAGTGACGGGACGGTCAACACCGGGGAGCTGTTTTTT. This gives the protein CAISDGTVNTGELFF.

The V and J genes are TRBV18 and TRBJ2-2; TRBD1 agrees at 8 bases. V lost 3 bases, J lost 1 base, and 4 bases stayed unmatched. The CDR3 is made up of 16 amino acids. Germline V gene sequence: CDR1 KGHSH, CDR2 LQKENI. This chain's CDR3 is CASSPLGTGNTGELFF. In DNA form, the CDR3 reads TGTGCCAGCTCACCCCTTGGGACAGGGAACACCGGGGAGCTGTTTTTT.

This clonotype was found a few times. The chain carries TRBV5-1 and TRBJ2-2; 12 bases fit TRBD2. V was clipped by 5 bases and J by 6 bases; unmatched bases: 11. The CDR3 sequence is 17 residues long. Per germline, CDR1 SGHRS and CDR2 YFSETQ. The CDR3 is CASSQSASGRAAGELFF. CDR3 DNA: TGCGCCAGCAGTCAGTCGGCTAGCGGGAGGGCCGCCGGGGAGCTGTTTTTT.

This clonotype showed up many times. The J gene is TRBJ1-1, the V gene TRBV5-1, with D possibly being TRBD1 (6 bases). V lost 3 bases to trimming and J lost 0 bases, with 15 bases between them. The germline V gene encodes CDR1 SGHRS and CDR2 YFSETQ. CDR3 size: 16 residues. The CDR3 DNA follows: TGCGCCAGCAGCTCGATCGGGGGCCAGTTGAACACTGAAGCTTTCTTT. Amino acids: CASSSIGGQLNTEAFF.

This clonotype was recorded a few times. The rearrangement joins TRBV18 to TRBJ2-1; the D gene is possibly TRBD1 (8 bases). There are 15 residues in the CDR3. CDR1 is KGHSH and CDR2 is LQKENI in the germline V gene. Trimming removed 6 bases at V and 5 bases at J, with 17 bases between. The CDR3 loop is CASSTRTGRDNEQFF. The CDR3 coding sequence is TGTGCCAGCTCGACCCGGACAGGGAGGGACAATGAGCAGTTCTTC.

This chain links TRBV19 with TRBJ2-1; D perhaps matches TRBD1 (6 bases). This CDR3 region has 14 residues. V lost 7 bases and J lost 2, with 12 bases in between. The germline V gene has CDR1 LNHDA and CDR2 SQIVND (reference sequence). CDR3 residues: CASKGVRTYNEQFF. Written as DNA, the CDR3 is TGTGCCAGTAAGGGGGTGAGGACCTACAATGAGCAGTTCTTC.

J is TRBJ2-3 and V is TRBV29-1; TRBD2 aligns across 8 bases. The CDR3 runs 13 residues. Per germline, CDR1 SQVTM and CDR2 ANQGSEA. Trimming took 4 bases from V and 4 from J; bases not matched to a gene: 4. CDR3 loop: CSVAGGLADTQYF. The CDR3 nucleotides read TGCAGCGTTGCGGGAGGGCTTGCAGATACGCAGTATTTT.

This clonotype has more than one count but fewer than ten. This rearrangement joins TRBV4-1 to TRBJ1-3; D remains unclear. V was shortened by 2 bases and J by 4 bases, with 12 bases between the two germline ends. CDR3 size: 15 residues. The germline gives CDR1 MGHRA, CDR2 YSYEKL. The CDR3 DNA reads as TGCGCCAGCAGCCAAAGTGTCAGTTGGGGAAACACCATATATTTT. It specifies CASSQSVSWGNTIYF.

A few counts support this clonotype. The chain recombines TRBV4-2 with TRBJ2-2; 7 nucleotides match TRBD2. This CDR3 region has 18 residues. V lost 4 bases to trimming and J lost 1 base; unmatched junction nucleotides: 12. CDR1 and CDR2 (germline): LGHNA, YNFKEQ. The CDR3 DNA follows: TGTGCCAGCAGCCCCCAATCCGTTAGCGGGCTGAACACCGGGGAGCTGTTTTTT. This gives the protein CASSPQSVSGLNTGELFF.

This clonotype was detected many times. The chain uses TRBV25-1 and TRBJ2-2; 7 bases are a match to TRBD1. Germline values: CDR1 MGHDK, CDR2 SYGVNS. The J segment lost 5 bases and the V segment lost 2 bases, leaving 5 bases of the junction unmatched. The CDR3 spans 15 residues. The CDR3 DNA is TGTGCCAGCAGTGAAGCCGGGACAGAGACCGGGGAGCTGTTTTTT. Amino acids: CASSEAGTETGELFF.

This clonotype was recorded many times. This sequence joins TRBV12-3 or TRBV12-4 and TRBJ1-2; D not resolved. The CDR3 contains 12 residues. V was pared by 3 bases and J by 4 bases, with 6 bases between. DNA of the CDR3: TGTGCCAGCAGTTTCTCGTCCTATGGCTACACCTTC. Residues: CASSFSSYGYTF.